The source of this T cell receptor (beta chain) is a study of CD8 T cells in Susac syndrome (dated by TCRdb to between 2018 and 2021). In terms of the full investigation: Repertoire sequencing was used to test whether CD8+ T cell activation and differentiation in Susac syndrome was antigen driven. Clonality of the CD8+ T cell repertoire was compared between about a dozen healthy donors, around 14 Susac syndrome patients and roughly 16 multiple sclerosis patients. The paper's findings and limits, for the study overall: The study acknowledged that relatively few individuals were included in the TCR sequencing and HLA analysis.

Peripheral blood CD8+ and CD4+ T cells from healthy donors, Susac syndrome patients and multiple sclerosis patients were profiled using high-throughput TCR beta sequencing. The multiple sclerosis controls were treatment-naive patients whose relapsing-remitting disease, either stable or active, fulfilled the revised McDonald criteria. CD8+ TEMRA cells were enriched by FACS, while bulk CD8+ and CD4+ T cells were purified by magnetic negative isolation. Blood was drawn into EDTA tubes, processed within 24 hours, and PBMCs were isolated by density gradient centrifugation. PBMCs destined for TCR sequencing were cryopreserved in liquid nitrogen and later thawed in a 37 °C water bath. The sorted or isolated CD4+, CD8+ and CD8+ TEMRA cells had a purity of 90% or higher. Concerning this clonotype: Its cognate antigen has yet to be identified. Per-base qualities were not stored, and no clone one base away is much larger.

RNA was extracted using the RNeasy kit, and about 0.45 to 1 ug of the RNA was reverse transcribed with random hexamers. The immunoSEQ multiplex PCR assay, covering 54 Vbeta and 13 Jbeta segments, was used to amplify TCR beta CDR3 regions. To correct PCR amplification bias, a synthetic template baseline was used for both primer optimization and computational correction. For the original study's pipeline: Reads were annotated to V, D and J genes per IMGT and analyzed with immunoSEQ Analyzer, keeping only productive sequences. To calculate clonality, Shannon entropy was normalized by log2 of the number of productive unique sequences and then subtracted from one. Public and private clones were assessed among the 100 most prevalent clones of each patient and control. Clones were defined as Susac-specific if absent from the healthy and MS cohorts, from more than 900 published viral clones and from other ImmuneACCESS disease sequences. TCRdb trimmed public reads at Q25 via fastp, called clones via MiXCR and kept in-frame beta chains. Rows matching on CDR3 protein sequence are summarized as one entry with the most common DNA and genes. The V and J calls were determined by TCRdb, not by the authors. The sample table holds a few hundred thousand distinct CDR3 sequences, of which around nine tenths were seen once. The ten largest make up roughly 0.13% of the sample.

CDR1 and CDR2 are read off the germline V gene as MNHEY and SVGEGT. The germline V end is reduced by 4 bases and the J end by 5 bases; junction bases left unmatched: 13. Taken from cysteine to phenylalanine, the CDR3 has 16 residues. Kept here is only the CDR3 DNA, which spans 48 bases and is read in frame from base 1. The sequence joins TRBV6-2 or TRBV6-3 to TRBJ2-7; 8 bases in the junction line up with TRBD2. The source is a human donor with multiple sclerosis. The sequencing input was CD8+ T cells from PBMCs. The CDR3 amino acid sequence is: CASSSRGGLALNEQYF. The bases read TGTGCCAGCAGTTCCCGCGGGGGGCTGGCGCTCAACGAGCAGTACTTC.